This TCR beta chain was recovered during a study of T-cell memory formation after mild COVID-19. About the study: Among the donors, TCR clusters were largely specific to each donor. General observations from the study: Nothing showed for sure that second-wave clones peaking on day 37 were SARS-CoV-2 specific. The study found contracting CD4+ clones mainly in CM and EM and contracting CD8+ clones in EMRA. Day 15 to 85 contracting clones showed balanced CD4/CD8; later expanders leaned CD4+.

This clonotype was observed a few times. The antigen is undetermined. MiXCR, applied by TCRdb to the 5' RACE reads, yields one record per CDR3 protein. The table records about half a million distinct CDR3 sequences, around a sixth of them present only once. Trimming shortened V by 1 base and J by 6 bases, and 13 bases separated the two germline ends. CDR1 LGHDT and CDR2 YNNKEL come from the germline V gene (reference sequence). The CDR3 totals 15 residues. Source material: PBMCs or a T cell subset sorted from them (not recorded which). The TCR comes from an adult woman who had mild COVID-19 (a few samples of this study predate the infection). Cell type and time point are not known. The V call is TRBV3-1, the J call TRBJ2-1; possible D gene TRBD2, 7 bases. This chain's CDR3 is CASSQGGGRSNEQFF. The CDR3 coding sequence is TGTGCCAGCAGCCAAGGGGGGGGGCGTTCCAATGAGCAGTTCTTC.